This TCR beta chain was recorded in a study of PD-L1 blockade in urothelial cancer. Overall study results and limits: In blood at 3 weeks, tumor-associated clones expanded more among patients with durable benefit. When pretreatment blood TCR clonality was below the median, it predicted better survival.

The time point is: pretreatment peripheral blood. Each individual provided 1 to 8 samples (taken pretreatment and on-treatment). This clone was detected ten times or more. What it recognizes is unknown. In each PCR, synthetic TCR analog templates were spiked in. Only in-frame clones appear in the TCRdb table, and some are missing; sequencing was by immunoSEQ multiplex PCR. The sample holds about 130,000 clones, 65% to 85% seen once. The V gene's germline CDR1 is SNHLY and CDR2 FYNNEI. The CDR3 spans 15 residues. Trimming cost V 8 bases and J 1 base; bases outside gene matches: 7. The receptor was derived from a man aged 50-60 years with urothelial cancer. The chain joins TRBV2 to TRBJ2-5; 10 bases line up with TRBD1. The input for sequencing was PBMCs, taken around atezolizumab (anti-PD-L1) treatment. CDR3 DNA sequence: TGTGCCAGCCCAAGGGACAGGGGTTCCCAAGAGACCCAGTACTTC. Translating gives CASPRDRGSQETQYF.